This TCR beta chain originates from a study of shared T cell receptors in the human thymus. The CDR3 totals 13 residues. Sequencing used immunoSEQ multiplex PCR; TCRdb keeps in-frame clones, though not all of them. Among hundreds of thousands of clones listed, around 87% were seen once. These data were likewise used in another study, on human thymus T cells. This second study notes: Each of the donors was a healthy Finnish infant who was undergoing open corrective cardiac surgery for congenital heart defects. Resections from corrective heart surgery supplied the thymus tissue. Gene usage for V and J segments appeared biased in thymic and blood repertoires. As related research reported, thymic repertoires overlapped highly among unrelated individuals.

Sequencing was done on a sample of thymocytes. The chain is built from TRBV1 and TRBJ2-2; the table assigns TRBD2, which was not confirmed against the DNA. TRBV1 is a pseudogene. The TCR was taken from a boy in the first two years of life with a congenital heart defect. Written as DNA, the CDR3 is TGCACCAGCAGCCACGCACTCACCGGGGAGCTGTTTTTT. Its translation: CTSSHALTGELFF.